These 2 T cell receptor beta chains came from one sample sequenced in a study of T cells in Graves' hyperthyroidism and ophthalmopathy. Amplification targeted TCR beta CDR3 regions from RNA transcripts. In the first-round RT-PCR of the TCR CDR3, the HTBI primer set was used. TCRdb re-called the multiplex PCR reads with MiXCR, one entry per CDR3 protein. The sample contains around 610,000 distinct CDR3 sequences, roughly 14% of which appear only once. Material for sequencing was blood. The receptors stem from a woman aged 40 to 49 with Graves' ophthalmopathy.

This clonotype was seen at least ten times. The V and J genes are TRBV2 and TRBJ2-7; D is perhaps TRBD1 (6 bases). Germline CDR1 SNHLY, CDR2 FYNNEI. The CDR3 extends over 15 amino acids. Trimming took 4 bases from V and 0 from J, leaving 13 bases between them. The CDR3: CASSALTGGSYEQYF. CDR3 nucleotides: TGTGCCAGCAGTGCGCTGACAGGCGGCTCCTACGAGCAGTACTTC.

This clonotype was seen many times. The chain has TRBV6-1 and TRBJ2-7; TRBD1 aligns across 8 bases. Germline V gene sequence: CDR1 MNHNS, CDR2 SASEGT. With 3 bases clipped from V and 5 bases from J, the junction kept 12 bases outside the gene matches. CDR3 length equals 16 residues. The CDR3 nucleotides read TGTGCCAGCAGTGAGTTCAGGACAGGGTTGGGGAACGAGCAGTACTTC. This gives the protein CASSEFRTGLGNEQYF.